This T cell receptor (beta chain) was captured in a study of post-analysis software for immune sequencing data. Points on this clonotype: Its target is not known.

This CDR3 spans 17 amino acids. Trimming cost V 6 bases and J 2 bases, with 22 bases left between them. Germline V gene lookup returns CDR1 MNHNS and CDR2 SASEGT. Unique molecular identifiers were present in the TCR beta cDNA libraries. Input of roughly 0.95 to 11 million T cells yielded 550,000 or so cDNA molecules. TCRdb analysed the PCR reads with MiXCR anew, one entry per CDR3 protein. The profile covers fewer than 850,000 distinct CDR3 sequences, with roughly 46% appearing a single time and 4.9% taken by the ten largest. Broader study findings: Significantly decreased normalized Chao1 diversity was recorded for multiple sclerosis patients relative to controls. Among 5 or 6 TRBV segments more frequent in patients than controls were TRBV5-6, TRBV5-1 and TRBV20-1.

The sample comprised blood. This sequence was found in a girl aged 5 to 17 with multiple sclerosis. V usage is TRBV6-1 and J usage is TRBJ1-2; TRBD1 might be the D (5 bases). The CDR3, as DNA: TGTGCCAGCAGGGCCCGGGCAGGGTGGTCGGCAAACTATGGCTACACCTTC. The encoded protein is CASRARAGWSANYGYTF.